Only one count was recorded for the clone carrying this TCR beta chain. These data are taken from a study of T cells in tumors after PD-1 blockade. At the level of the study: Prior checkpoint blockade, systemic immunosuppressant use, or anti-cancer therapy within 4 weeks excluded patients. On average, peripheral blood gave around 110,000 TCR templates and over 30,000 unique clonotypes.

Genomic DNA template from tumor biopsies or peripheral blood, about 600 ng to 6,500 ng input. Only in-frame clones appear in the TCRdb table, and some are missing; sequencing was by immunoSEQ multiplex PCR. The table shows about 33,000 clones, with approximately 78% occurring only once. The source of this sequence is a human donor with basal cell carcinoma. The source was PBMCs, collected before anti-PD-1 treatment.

In DNA form, the CDR3 reads TGTGCCAGCAGTTATGTAGGGAGCACGCAGTATTTT. It codes for CASSYVGSTQYF. V is TRBV28 and J is TRBJ2-3; possible D gene TRBD2, 5 bases. V was clipped by 4 bases and J by 9 bases, with 11 bases between them. Germline V gene data show CDR1 as MDHEN and CDR2 as SYDVKM. This CDR3 is 12 amino acids long.